Described below is a single TCR beta chain sequence and its context. The antigen is unknown. This record comes from a study of shared clonotypes between healthy human individuals. Clones were sequenced by immunoSEQ multiplex PCR, and TCRdb holds only the in-frame ones, with some missing. The data contain about 1.5 million clones, 95% to 97% of them singletons. Negatively enriched CD4+ T cells were divided by CD45RA into naive and memory. Broader study findings: Though the depth was large, rarefaction showed that sorted-subset sequencing was incomplete. Sampling covered blood only; tissue repertoires likely differ.

Losses at the gene ends were 7 bases for V and 4 bases for J; bases not matched to a gene: 2. The CDR3 is made up of 13 amino acids. CDR1 and CDR2 from the germline V gene are SQVTM and ANQGSEA. This sequence joins TRBV29-1 and TRBJ2-1; 12 bases map to TRBD2. The TCR was taken from a man aged 25 to 40 in good health. Sequencing was done on a sample of naive CD4+ T cells sorted from blood. Subset reported: CD45RA+ positively selected. This CDR3 reads CSGTSGTYNEQFF. The DNA of the CDR3 is TGCAGCGGGACTAGCGGGACGTACAATGAGCAGTTCTTC.